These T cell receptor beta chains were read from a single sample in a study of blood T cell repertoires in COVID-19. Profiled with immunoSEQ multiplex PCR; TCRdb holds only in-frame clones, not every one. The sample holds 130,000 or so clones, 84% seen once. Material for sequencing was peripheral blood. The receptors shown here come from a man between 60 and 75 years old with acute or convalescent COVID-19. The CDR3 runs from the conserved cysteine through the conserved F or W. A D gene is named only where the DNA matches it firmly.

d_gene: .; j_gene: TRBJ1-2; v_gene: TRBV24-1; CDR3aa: CATSDLFRNYGYTF; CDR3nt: TGTGCCACCAGTGATTTGTTCCGGAACTATGGCTACACCTTC
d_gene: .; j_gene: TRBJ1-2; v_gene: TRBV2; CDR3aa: CASAREGGDYGYTF; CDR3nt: TGTGCCAGCGCGCGCGAGGGTGGGGACTATGGCTACACCTTC
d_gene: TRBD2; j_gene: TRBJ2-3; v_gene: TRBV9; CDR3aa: CASSVVGLATTDTQYF; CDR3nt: TGTGCCAGCAGCGTTGTAGGACTAGCTACAACAGATACGCAGTATTTT
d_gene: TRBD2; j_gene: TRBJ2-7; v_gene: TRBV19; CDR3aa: CASSAGLAGFHEQYF; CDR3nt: TGTGCCAGTAGTGCAGGACTAGCGGGATTTCACGAGCAGTACTTC
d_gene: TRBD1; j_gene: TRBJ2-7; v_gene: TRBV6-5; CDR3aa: CASREDRLSEQYF; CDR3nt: TGTGCCAGCAGGGAGGACAGGCTCTCCGAGCAGTACTTC
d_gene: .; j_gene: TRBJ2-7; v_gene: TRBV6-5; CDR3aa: CASSRGSYEQYF; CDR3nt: TGTGCCAGCAGTCGGGGCTCCTACGAGCAGTACTTC
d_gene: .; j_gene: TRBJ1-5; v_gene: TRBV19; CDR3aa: CASSLGGPGPQHF; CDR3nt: TGTGCCAGTAGTCTAGGGGGGCCGGGGCCCCAGCATTTT
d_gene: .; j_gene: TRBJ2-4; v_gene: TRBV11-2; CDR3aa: CASSPVVKNIQYF; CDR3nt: TGTGCCAGCAGCCCAGTGGTGAAAAACATTCAGTACTTC
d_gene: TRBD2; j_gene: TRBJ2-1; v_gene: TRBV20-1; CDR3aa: CSASLAGIYNEQFF; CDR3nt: TGCAGTGCTAGTCTAGCGGGAATATACAATGAGCAGTTCTTC
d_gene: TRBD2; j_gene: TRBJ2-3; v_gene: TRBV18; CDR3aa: CASSPPHSGGAADTQYF; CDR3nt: TGTGCCAGCTCACCGCCTCATAGCGGGGGGGCGGCAGATACGCAGTATTTT
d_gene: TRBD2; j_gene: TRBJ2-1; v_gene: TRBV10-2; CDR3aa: CASSESSGNPYNEQFF; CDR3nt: TGCGCCAGCAGTGAGTCTAGCGGGAACCCCTACAATGAGCAGTTCTTC
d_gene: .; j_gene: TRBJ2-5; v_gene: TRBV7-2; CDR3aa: CASSSTTRGETQYF; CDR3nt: TGTGCCAGCAGCTCCACGACTCGAGGAGAGACCCAGTACTTC
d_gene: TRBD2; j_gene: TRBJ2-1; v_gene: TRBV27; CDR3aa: CASSLAGGYNEQFF; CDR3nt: TGTGCCAGCAGTTTAGCGGGAGGGTACAATGAGCAGTTCTTC
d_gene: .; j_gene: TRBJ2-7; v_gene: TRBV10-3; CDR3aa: CAISESSRTIVEQYF; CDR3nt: TGTGCCATCAGTGAGTCGTCTAGGACTATCGTCGAGCAGTACTTC
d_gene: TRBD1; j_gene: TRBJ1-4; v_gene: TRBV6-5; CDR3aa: CASSWGQEDEKLFF; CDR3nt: TGTGCCAGCAGTTGGGGACAGGAGGATGAAAAACTGTTTTTT
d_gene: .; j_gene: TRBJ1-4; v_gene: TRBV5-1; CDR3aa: CASSLEGETNEKLFF; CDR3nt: TGCGCCAGCAGCTTGGAGGGGGAGACTAATGAAAAACTGTTTTTT
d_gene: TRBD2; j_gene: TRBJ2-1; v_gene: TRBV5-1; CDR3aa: CATTISGRAHEQFF; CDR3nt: TGCGCCACGACTATTAGCGGGAGGGCCCATGAGCAGTTCTTC
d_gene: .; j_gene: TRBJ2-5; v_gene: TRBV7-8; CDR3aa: CASSIYTGAGGETQYF; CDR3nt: TGTGCCAGCAGCATTTATACAGGGGCGGGAGGAGAGACCCAGTACTTC
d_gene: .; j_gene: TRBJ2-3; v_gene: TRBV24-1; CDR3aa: CATSDPPGLPTDTQYF; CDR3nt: TGTGCCACCAGTGATCCCCCGGGACTTCCCACAGATACGCAGTATTTT
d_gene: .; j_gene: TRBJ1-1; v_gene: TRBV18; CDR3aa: CASSPYGHPNTEAFF; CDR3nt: TGTGCCAGCTCACCATACGGACATCCGAACACTGAAGCTTTCTTT
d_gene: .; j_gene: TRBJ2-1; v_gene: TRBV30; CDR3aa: CAWGAAVDEQFF; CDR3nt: TGTGCTTGGGGGGCGGCGGTAGATGAGCAGTTCTTC
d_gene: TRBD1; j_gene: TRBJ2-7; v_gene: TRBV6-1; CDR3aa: CASSASQGTFQISYEQYF; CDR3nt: TGTGCCAGCAGTGCCTCACAGGGGACCTTCCAGATCTCCTACGAGCAGTACTTC
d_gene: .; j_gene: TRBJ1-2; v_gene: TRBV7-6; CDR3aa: CASSLGGESEYGYTF; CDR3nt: TGTGCCAGCAGCCTGGGAGGAGAGTCGGAATATGGCTACACCTTC
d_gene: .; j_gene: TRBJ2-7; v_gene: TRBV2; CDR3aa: CASNWGTSYEQYF; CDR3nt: TGTGCCAGCAATTGGGGGACATCCTACGAGCAGTACTTC
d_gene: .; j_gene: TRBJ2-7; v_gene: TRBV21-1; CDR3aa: CASSNYLAGAATYEQYF; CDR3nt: TGTGCCAGCAGCAATTATCTAGCGGGGGCCGCAACCTACGAGCAGTACTTC